The 2 T cell receptor beta chains presented below share a single source sample, sequenced in a study of blood T cell repertoires in COVID-19. The data were produced by immunoSEQ multiplex PCR, yet TCRdb's version contains in-frame clones alone and is incomplete. The sample yields 250,000 to 300,000 clones, 80% to 95% seen once. Sequenced input: PBMCs or T cells enriched from blood (not recorded which). Every receptor here comes from a woman aged 25 to 39 who had recovered from COVID-19.

The chain couples TRBV18 to TRBJ1-1, with 9 bases that match TRBD1. V lost 3 bases, J lost 11 bases, and 7 bases stayed unmatched. This CDR3 has 13 residues. Per germline, CDR1 KGHSH and CDR2 LQKENI. As DNA, the CDR3 is TGTGCCAGCTCACCCGGGACAGGGAAGAGCGCTTTCTTT. Translated: CASSPGTGKSAFF. The full variable domain, in which reference TRBV18 and TRBJ1-1 provide the parts outside the CDR3, is NAGVMQNPRHLVRRRGQEARLRCSPMKGHSHVYWYRQLPEEGLKFMVYLQKENIIDESGMPKERFSAEFPKEGPSILRIQQVVRGDSAAYFCASSPGTGKSAFFGQGTRLTVV.

Only one count was recorded for this clone. The chain is built from TRBV6-5 and TRBJ2-5, with TRBD2 matching 9 bases. The CDR3 is 14 residues long. The germline V gene has CDR1 MNHEY and CDR2 SVGAGI. V lost 7 bases to trimming and J lost 5 bases; unmatched junction nucleotides: 8. The CDR3 region has the DNA TGTGCCAGCAAAGATCTAGCGGGATTGGAGACCCAGTACTTC. It encodes CASKDLAGLETQYF.